What follows are 21 T cell receptor beta chains derived from one specimen sequenced in a study of patients and donors after allogeneic stem cell transplantation. TCRdb redid the calling of the RT-PCR reads with MiXCR, one entry per CDR3 protein. The data contain over 400,000 distinct CDR3 sequences, 15% to 20% of them singletons. The specimen sequenced was blood, either unsorted or a sorted T cell fraction (not recorded which). The receptors come from a human donor who was either an allogeneic HSCT recipient or a stem cell or donor lymphocyte infusion donor (not recorded which). It is not recorded whose cells these are; they may come from a transplant donor.

The rearrangement joins TRBV29-1 to TRBJ2-5; D perhaps matches TRBD2 (6 bases). The V end lost 5 bases, the J end lost 1 base, and 11 bases lay between the germline ends. Germline V gene lookup returns CDR1 SQVTM and CDR2 ANQGSEA. The CDR3 is 13 residues long. CDR3 region: CSVRRDFQETQYF. The CDR3 nucleotides are TGCAGCGTTCGTCGGGACTTCCAAGAGACCCAGTACTTC.

The chain uses TRBV20-1 and TRBJ1-2; D call uncertain. From germline, CDR1 is DFQATT and CDR2 SNEGSKA (reference sequence). The CDR3 has 14 amino acids. The ends were cut back, 1 base at V and 1 base at J, with 10 bases in the middle. The CDR3 is CSARAYNSNYGYTF. CDR3 DNA sequence: TGCAGTGCTAGAGCTTATAACAGTAACTATGGCTACACCTTC.

The chain links TRBV9 to TRBJ2-7, with D maybe TRBD2 (6 bases). This CDR3 spans 14 amino acids. Germline V gene sequence: CDR1 SGDLS, CDR2 YYNGEE. Trimming stripped 0 bases from V and 0 bases from J, with 7 bases between. CDR3 DNA sequence: TGTGCCAGCAGCGTAGGGGGGGACTCCTACGAGCAGTACTTC. It translates to CASSVGGDSYEQYF.

The chain couples TRBV6-2 or TRBV6-3 to TRBJ1-2, with 7 nucleotides matching TRBD1. Losses at the gene ends were 4 bases for V and 6 bases for J; bases not matched to a gene: 8. Germline-derived CDR1 and CDR2 are MNHEY and SVGEGT. This CDR3 has 14 amino acids. CDR3 region: CASSLRTGEDGYTF. CDR3 nucleotide sequence: TGTGCCAGCAGTTTACGAACAGGGGAAGATGGCTACACCTTC.

The V call is TRBV18, the J call TRBJ2-1; 9 nucleotides align to TRBD1. Germline V CDR1 and CDR2: KGHSH, LQKENI. V was clipped by 2 bases and J by 6 bases; unmatched bases: 5. The CDR3 is 15 residues long. CDR3 protein: CASSPRTGAPNEQFF. The CDR3 coding sequence is TGTGCCAGCTCACCAAGGACAGGGGCTCCCAATGAGCAGTTCTTC.

CDR3 sequence: CASSLAGRYYGYTF. The CDR3 DNA reads as TGTGCCAGCAGCTTAGCTGGCAGATACTATGGCTACACCTTC. This chain uses TRBV11-2 with TRBJ1-2; D is undetermined. This CDR3 is 14 amino acids long. From germline, CDR1 is SGHAT and CDR2 FQNNGV. Between the trimmed V and J ends, which lost 1 base and 3 bases, there was a span of 9 bases.

This clonotype appeared a few times. The chain has TRBV25-1 and TRBJ1-2; a possible D gene is TRBD1 (6 bases). CDR1 and CDR2 from the germline V gene are MGHDK and SYGVNS. V was cut by 8 bases and J by 4 bases, with 17 bases left in between. The CDR3 spans 14 residues. Written as DNA, the CDR3 is TGTGCCAGCGCTGCTGGCCAGGGGATCTATGGCTACACCTTC. Translating it yields CASAAGQGIYGYTF.

The rearrangement uses TRBV4-2 and TRBJ2-2, with TRBD2 matching 7 bases. The CDR3 extends over 19 amino acids. Germline CDR1 is LGHNA and CDR2 is YNFKEQ. After removal of 4 bases from V and 2 bases from J, the junction contained 16 bases not matched to a gene. CDR3 sequence: CASSPTPGPKRGNTGELFF. The CDR3 DNA is TGTGCCAGCAGCCCGACACCCGGCCCGAAGCGGGGCAACACCGGGGAGCTGTTTTTT.

The rearrangement uses TRBV12-3 or TRBV12-4 and TRBJ1-2; 8 bases map to TRBD1. The CDR3 runs to 14 residues. J gave up 7 bases and V 6 bases, and 10 bases lay outside the gene matches. CDR3 sequence reads: CASSRDRGIFGYTF. The DNA of the CDR3 is TGTGCCAGCAGCCGAGACAGGGGAATTTTTGGCTACACCTTC.

The CDR3: CASSADELLATQETQYF. CDR3 bases: TGTGCCAGCAGCGCAGACGAATTACTAGCGACACAAGAGACCCAGTACTTC. The chain employs TRBV12-3 or TRBV12-4 and TRBJ2-5, with 7 bases lining up with TRBD2. The CDR3 totals 17 residues. Trimming at V came to 6 bases and at J to 2 bases, leaving 15 bases not matched to a gene.

Here the CDR3 DNA reads TGTGCCTCAGGGGCGGAGGGTCTGGGCAATCAGCCCCAGCATTTT. It specifies CASGAEGLGNQPQHF. The V and J genes are TRBV7-9 and TRBJ1-5; possible D gene TRBD1, 6 bases. The germline CDR1 and CDR2 sequences are SEHNR and FQNEAQ (reference sequence). This CDR3 spans 15 amino acids. V lost 11 bases, J lost 2 bases, and 19 bases lay in between.

The V and J genes are TRBV2 and TRBJ2-5; D possibly corresponds to TRBD2 (5 bases). Deletions cut 6 bases from V and 2 bases from J, with 10 bases between. Germline V gene lookup returns CDR1 SNHLY and CDR2 FYNNEI. The CDR3 is 13 residues long. CDR3 DNA: TGTGCCAGCAGGCGGACTCAACAAGAGACCCAGTACTTC. Translating gives CASRRTQQETQYF.

This clonotype was observed at least ten times. The CDR3 loop is CASSRGNYEQYF. Written as DNA, the CDR3 is TGTGCCAGCAGCCGGGGAAACTACGAGCAGTACTTC. The chain joins TRBV12-3 or TRBV12-4 to TRBJ2-7; maybe TRBD2 (5 bases). The CDR3 length is 12 residues. The ends were cut back, 6 bases at V and 3 bases at J, with 9 bases in the middle.

In its sample, this clonotype was seen many times. The chain combines TRBV12-3 or TRBV12-4 with TRBJ1-2; D uncertain. This CDR3 comprises 13 residues. Deletions cut 6 bases from V and 4 bases from J, with 12 bases between. The CDR3 spells CASSSGVFYGYTF. The CDR3 DNA sequence: TGTGCCAGCAGCTCGGGCGTCTTCTATGGCTACACCTTC.

V is TRBV6-5 and J is TRBJ2-7, with D possibly TRBD1 on 5 matching bases. V lost 0 bases to trimming and J lost 2 bases, with 11 bases between them. Germline CDR1 reads MNHEY; CDR2 reads SVGAGI. This CDR3 has 15 amino acids. CDR3 sequence: CASSYSSPQAYEQYF. CDR3 DNA: TGTGCCAGCAGTTACTCGAGTCCACAGGCCTACGAGCAGTACTTC.

This chain uses TRBV19 with TRBJ1-4; D may be TRBD1 (6 bases). The CDR3 consists of 15 residues. From germline, CDR1 is LNHDA and CDR2 SQIVND (reference sequence). V was shortened by 1 base and J by 4 bases, with 10 bases between the two germline ends. The CDR3 region has the DNA TGTGCCAGTAGTATAGGCGGACAGTTTAATGAAAAACTGTTTTTT. Its translation: CASSIGGQFNEKLFF.

The V and J genes are TRBV5-5 and TRBJ2-1, with TRBD1 matching over 9 bases. V lost 2 bases to trimming and J lost 8 bases; unmatched junction nucleotides: 8. CDR1 SGHKS and CDR2 YYEKEE come from the germline V gene (reference sequence). This CDR3 spans 15 amino acids. The DNA of the CDR3 is TGTGCCAGCAGCTTCCGGGACAGGGTTGGATATGAGCAGTTCTTC. This sequence encodes CASSFRDRVGYEQFF.

This rearrangement joins TRBV9 to TRBJ1-5; D is uncertain. The V and J ends lost 3 bases and 5 bases respectively, with 12 bases between them. The CDR3 runs to 14 residues. Germline V CDR1 and CDR2: SGDLS, YYNGEE. CDR3 in amino acids: CASSEPMWDQPQHF. As DNA, the CDR3 is TGTGCCAGCAGCGAACCGATGTGGGATCAGCCCCAGCATTTT.

This clonotype was observed a handful of times. This rearrangement joins TRBV9 to TRBJ1-2, with TRBD1 identical over 7 bases. Germline assignment: CDR1 SGDLS and CDR2 YYNGEE. The V and J ends lost 0 bases and 4 bases, in that order; junction bases with no gene match: 9. The CDR3 has 16 residues. The DNA for the CDR3 is TGTGCCAGCAGCGTAGAAGCTGACAGGGCCTTCTATGGCTACACCTTC. This codes for CASSVEADRAFYGYTF.

This clonotype has more than one count but fewer than ten. This rearrangement joins TRBV4-3 to TRBJ2-3; a possible D gene is TRBD2 (5 bases). The V gene lost 0 bases and the J gene lost 1 base, with 8 bases spanning the gap. The CDR3 loop spans 15 amino acids. Germline CDR1 reads LGHNA; CDR2 reads YSLEER. CDR3: CASSQEGSGTDTQYF. DNA for the CDR3: TGCGCCAGCAGCCAAGAGGGTAGCGGCACAGATACGCAGTATTTT.

V gene TRBV9 combines with J gene TRBJ2-6; D gene uncertain. The V end lost 0 bases, the J end lost 0 bases, and 10 bases lay between the germline ends. The germline V gene encodes CDR1 SGDLS and CDR2 YYNGEE. This CDR3 has 17 amino acids. DNA for the CDR3: TGTGCCAGCAGCGTAGAGGTAGATCCCTCTGGGGCCAACGTCCTGACTTTC. The encoded protein is CASSVEVDPSGANVLTF.